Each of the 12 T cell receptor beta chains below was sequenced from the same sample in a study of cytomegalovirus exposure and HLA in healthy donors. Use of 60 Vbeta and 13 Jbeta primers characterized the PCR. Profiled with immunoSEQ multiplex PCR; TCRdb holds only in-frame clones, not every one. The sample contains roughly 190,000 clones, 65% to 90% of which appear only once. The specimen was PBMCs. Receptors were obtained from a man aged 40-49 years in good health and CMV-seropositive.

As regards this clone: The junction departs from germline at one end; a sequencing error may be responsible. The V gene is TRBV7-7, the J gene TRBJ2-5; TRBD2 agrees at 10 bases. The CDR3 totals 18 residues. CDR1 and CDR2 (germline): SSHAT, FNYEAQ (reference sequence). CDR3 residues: CASSSSGGAGAPQETQYF. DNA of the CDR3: TGTGCTAGCAGCTCCAGCGGGGGGGCGGGGGCCCCCCAAGAGACCCAGTACTTC.

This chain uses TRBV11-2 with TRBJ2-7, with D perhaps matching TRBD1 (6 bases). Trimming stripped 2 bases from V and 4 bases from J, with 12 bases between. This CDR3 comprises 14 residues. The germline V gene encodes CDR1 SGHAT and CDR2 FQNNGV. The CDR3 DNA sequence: TGTGCCAGCAGCTTATCAGGGGCCGGGTACGAGCAGTACTTC. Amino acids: CASSLSGAGYEQYF.

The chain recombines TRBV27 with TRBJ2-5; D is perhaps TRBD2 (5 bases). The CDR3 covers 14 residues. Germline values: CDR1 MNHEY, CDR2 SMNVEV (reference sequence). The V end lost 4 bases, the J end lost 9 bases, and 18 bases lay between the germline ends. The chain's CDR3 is CASSSQILLGAQYF. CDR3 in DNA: TGTGCCAGCAGTTCACAGATTCTGCTCGGGGCCCAGTACTTC.

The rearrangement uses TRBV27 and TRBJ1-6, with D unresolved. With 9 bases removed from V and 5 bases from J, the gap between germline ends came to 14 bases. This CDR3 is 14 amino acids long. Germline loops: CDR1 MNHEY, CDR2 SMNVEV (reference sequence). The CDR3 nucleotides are TGTGCCAGACTAAACCCGGGGAATAATTCACCCCTCCACTTT. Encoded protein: CARLNPGNNSPLHF.

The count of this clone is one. CDR3 DNA: TGTGCCAGCTCTCCCGAGCGGGATCAGCCCCAGCATTTT. Translation: CASSPERDQPQHF. V usage is TRBV18 and J usage is TRBJ1-5; D remains unclear. Germline values: CDR1 KGHSH, CDR2 LQKENI. The CDR3 covers 13 residues. V shed 6 bases and J shed 5 bases, with 11 bases lying between them.

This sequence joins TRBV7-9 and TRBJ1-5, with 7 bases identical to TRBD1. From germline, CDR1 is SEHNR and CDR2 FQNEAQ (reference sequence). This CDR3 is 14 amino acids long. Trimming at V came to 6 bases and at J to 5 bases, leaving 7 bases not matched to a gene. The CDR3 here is CASRPDREDQPQHF. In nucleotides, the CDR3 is TGTGCCAGCAGGCCTGACAGGGAGGATCAGCCCCAGCATTTT.

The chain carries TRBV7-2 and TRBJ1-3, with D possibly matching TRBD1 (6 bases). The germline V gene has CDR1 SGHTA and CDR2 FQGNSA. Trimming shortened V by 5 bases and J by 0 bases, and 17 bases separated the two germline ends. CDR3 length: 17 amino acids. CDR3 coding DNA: TGTGCCAGCAGCCGATTCCACGGACAGAACTCTGGAAACACCATATATTTT. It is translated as CASSRFHGQNSGNTIYF.

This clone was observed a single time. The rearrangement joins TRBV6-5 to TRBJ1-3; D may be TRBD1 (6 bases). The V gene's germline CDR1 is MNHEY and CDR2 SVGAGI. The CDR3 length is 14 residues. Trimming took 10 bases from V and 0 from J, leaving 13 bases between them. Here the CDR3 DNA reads TGTGCCACTGCAATGGGGGCCTCTGGAAACACCATATATTTT. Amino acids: CATAMGASGNTIYF.

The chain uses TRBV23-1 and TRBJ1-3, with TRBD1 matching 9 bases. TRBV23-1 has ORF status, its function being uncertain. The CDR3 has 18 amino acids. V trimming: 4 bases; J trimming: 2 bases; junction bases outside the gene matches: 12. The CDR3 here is CASSPKGGQGVAGNTIYF. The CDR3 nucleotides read TGCGCCAGCAGTCCAAAAGGGGGACAGGGAGTCGCTGGAAACACCATATATTTT.

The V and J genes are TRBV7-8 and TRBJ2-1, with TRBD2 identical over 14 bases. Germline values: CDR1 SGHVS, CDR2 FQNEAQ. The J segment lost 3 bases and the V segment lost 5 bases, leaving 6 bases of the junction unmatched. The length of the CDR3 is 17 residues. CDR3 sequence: CASSTGTSGGLYNEQFF. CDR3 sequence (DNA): TGTGCCAGCAGCACGGGGACTAGCGGGGGCCTCTACAATGAGCAGTTCTTC.

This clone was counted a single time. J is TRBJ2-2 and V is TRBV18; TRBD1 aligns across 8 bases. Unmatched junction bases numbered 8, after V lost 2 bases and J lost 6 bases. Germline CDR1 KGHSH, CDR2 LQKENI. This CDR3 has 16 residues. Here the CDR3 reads CASSPGTGGAAGELFF. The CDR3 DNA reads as TGTGCCAGCTCACCAGGAACAGGGGGTGCCGCCGGGGAGCTGTTTTTT.

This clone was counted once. The chain's CDR3 is CASSSRVSYEQYF. In DNA, the CDR3 is TGCGCCAGCAGCTCCAGGGTCTCCTACGAGCAGTACTTC. This chain uses TRBV5-1 with TRBJ2-7; maybe TRBD1 (5 bases). Trimming removed 3 bases from V and 0 bases from J, with 7 bases in between. Germline CDR1 SGHRS, CDR2 YFSETQ. The CDR3 runs 13 residues.